A selection of T cell receptor beta chains follows, all from one sample in a study of metastatic and nonmetastatic thyroid tumors. Using MiXCR, TCRdb re-called clones from the PCR reads. The top ten clones hold under 10% of a sample with around 14,000 clones, 24% of them seen once. Sequenced: tumor tissue. The receptors here all came from a female donor with papillary thyroid cancer or a benign thyroid nodule (not recorded which). Some clones in this sample may be carry-over from other donors' samples. Both conserved end residues are part of each CDR3. D genes are given only for firm matches. Size tells how often a clone was seen (once, few, many) or the class of an expanded clone, and some rows leave it out.

v_gene	abundance	d_gene	j_gene	CDR3nt	CDR3aa
TRBV14	many	.	TRBJ1-3	TGTGCCAGCAGCACAGGGAAAAGGAACACCATATATTTT	CASSTGKRNTIYF
TRBV20-1	.	.	TRBJ2-1	TGCAGTGCTACGGGACTGGGCGATGAGCAGTTCTTC	CSATGLGDEQFF
TRBV19	.	.	TRBJ1-2	TGTGCCAGTAGTATTGGTCGGGAATATGGCTACACCTTC	CASSIGREYGYTF
TRBV12-5	.	.	TRBJ1-1	TGTGCTAGTCAGCGCGGGTTGAACACTGAAGCTTTCTTT	CASQRGLNTEAFF
TRBV9	many	.	TRBJ1-2	TGTGCCAGCAGCGCCCGGGCGTATGGCTACACCTTC	CASSARAYGYTF
TRBV4-1	.	TRBD1	TRBJ1-5	TGCGCCAGCAGCCTAGCAACAGGGGGCTTCAATCAGCCCCAGCATTTT	CASSLATGGFNQPQHF
TRBV3-1	many	TRBD2	TRBJ2-1	TGTGCCAGCAGCCAGGAACGACTAGCGGGAGGGAATGAGCAGTTCTTC	CASSQERLAGGNEQFF
TRBV15	few	TRBD1	TRBJ2-7	TGTGCCACCAGAACCGGGACAGGGTCTTACGAGCAGTACTTC	CATRTGTGSYEQYF
TRBV28	.	.	TRBJ1-1	TGTGCCAGCAGTTTATTGTATCGGCATAGCTTGAACACTGAAGCTTTCTTT	CASSLLYRHSLNTEAFF
TRBV11-2	.	.	TRBJ2-7	TGTGCCAGCAGCTTAGGGGGGAGCTACGAGAAGTACTTC	CASSLGGSYEKYF
TRBV10-3	.	.	TRBJ2-7	TGTGCCATCAGTGAAGGGCTAGCCAAGTCCTACGAGCAGTACTTC	CAISEGLAKSYEQYF
TRBV7-9	many	TRBD2	TRBJ2-4	TGTGCCAGCAGCTGGCTAGCGGGAGTTGTAAACATTCAGTACTTC	CASSWLAGVVNIQYF
TRBV7-9	.	TRBD1	TRBJ2-7	TGTGCCAGCAGCCACCGGGACAGGAACTACGAGCAGTACTTC	CASSHRDRNYEQYF
TRBV9	medium-sized	.	TRBJ1-3	TGTGCCAGCAGTTTCGCAGGCGTCTCTGGAAACACCATATATTTT	CASSFAGVSGNTIYF
TRBV6-1	few	TRBD2	TRBJ2-1	TGTGCCAGCAGTGAACTAGCGGGAGGGCCGGGTTATGAGCAGTTCTTC	CASSELAGGPGYEQFF
TRBV6-1	few	TRBD2	TRBJ2-1	TGTACCAGCGGAAAGAGCGGGAGCCACTCAGTCAATGAGCAGTTCTTC	CTSGKSGSHSVNEQFF
TRBV7-6	.	.	TRBJ2-4	TGTGCCAGCAGCTTAGGGGTCTTCGACAAAAACATTCAGTACTTC	CASSLGVFDKNIQYF
TRBV18	many	.	TRBJ1-1	TGTGCCAGCTCCTGGGACAAGAACACTGAAGCTTTCTTT	CASSWDKNTEAFF
TRBV9	.	.	TRBJ2-5	TGTGCCAGCAGCGTAGCCCCTACTTATCGGGGGAACCAAGAGACCCAGTACTTC	CASSVAPTYRGNQETQYF
TRBV9	medium-sized	.	TRBJ1-2	TGTGCCAGCAGCGTAGAGGGGTATGGCTACACCTTC	CASSVEGYGYTF
TRBV6-2/TRBV6-3	few	.	TRBJ2-7	TGTGCCAGCGGGGGCCAGCGCGAGCAGTACTTC	CASGGQREQYF
TRBV2	many	.	TRBJ1-3	TGTGCCAGCAGTTGGGACCCAGGAAACACCATATATTTT	CASSWDPGNTIYF
TRBV29-1	medium-sized	TRBD1	TRBJ1-1	TGCAGCGCCCGAGTCCGACAGGGGGACGCCGAGGATGAAGCTTTCTTT	CSARVRQGDAEDEAFF
TRBV6-4	many	TRBD2	TRBJ2-3	TGTGCCAGCAGTGACTCCGGGACTAGCGGAGATACGCAGTATTTT	CASSDSGTSGDTQYF
TRBV28	medium-sized	TRBD1	TRBJ2-1	TGTGCCAGCAGTTTGGGACAGGGGGCTATTAATGAGCAGTTCTTC	CASSLGQGAINEQFF
TRBV6-5	.	.	TRBJ2-3	TGTGCCAGCAGATCTCGACAGTGGGCTAGCACAGATGCGCAGTATTTT	CASRSRQWASTDAQYF
TRBV6-5	few	.	TRBJ1-2	TGTGCCAGCAGTTACTCTCTCCCATACAGTAATGGCTACACCTTC	CASSYSLPYSNGYTF
TRBV29-1	medium-sized	.	TRBJ2-1	TGCAGCGTTGAAGGGTCTGGCGGTTCCTCCTACAATGAGCAGTTCTTC	CSVEGSGGSSYNEQFF
TRBV20-1	.	TRBD2	TRBJ2-3	TGCAGTGCTCGTTTTGGGGGGGGAAACACAGATACGCAGTATTTT	CSARFGGGNTDTQYF
TRBV20-1	few	.	TRBJ2-7	TGCAGTGCCGACGGGACCCAGGGACACAACTACGAGCAGTACTTC	CSADGTQGHNYEQYF
TRBV18	many	.	TRBJ1-5	TGTGCCAGCTCACCGGAGACACCCAATCAGCCCCAGCATTTT	CASSPETPNQPQHF
TRBV6-1	medium-sized	TRBD2	TRBJ2-7	TGTGCCAGCAGTGGAACAGGGCGCCAGGCTAGCGGGAGGGCCTACGAGCAGTACTTC	CASSGTGRQASGRAYEQYF
TRBV2	medium-sized	.	TRBJ1-2	TGTGCCAGCAGTGGTTACATTGAAGCGGGCCAGGTCAGCTATGGCTACACCTTC	CASSGYIEAGQVSYGYTF
TRBV12-3/TRBV12-4	many	.	TRBJ2-2	TGTGCCAGCAGTCCCCCCACCGGGGAGCTGTTTTTT	CASSPPTGELFF
TRBV6-1	.	.	TRBJ2-5	TGTGCCAGCAGTCCTACAGGGATTACGGAGACCCAGTACTTC	CASSPTGITETQYF
TRBV7-2	many	TRBD1	TRBJ2-5	TGTGCCAGCAGCTTATGGACAGGGGGGAGCCAAGAGACCCAGTACTTC	CASSLWTGGSQETQYF
TRBV2	medium-sized	TRBD2	TRBJ2-3	TGTGCCTTTGGGACTAGCGGAACAGATACGCAGTATTTT	CAFGTSGTDTQYF
TRBV12-3/TRBV12-4	many	.	TRBJ1-2	TGTGCCAGCAGTTTTGGCGCATATGGCTACACCTTC	CASSFGAYGYTF
TRBV5-4	many	.	TRBJ1-2	TGTGCCAGCAGCTCGGTTTTCGTCGGTGGCTACACCTTC	CASSSVFVGGYTF
TRBV28	few	.	TRBJ2-3	TGTGCCAGCCACATGGGGGTAGGGGATACGCAGTATTTT	CASHMGVGDTQYF
TRBV7-2	many	TRBD2	TRBJ2-7	TGTGCCAGCAGCTTAGCGAGGACTAGCGGATACGAGCAGTACTTC	CASSLARTSGYEQYF
TRBV12-3/TRBV12-4	few	TRBD2	TRBJ2-1	TGTGCCAGCAGTTTCTCGGCGGGGGTGGAGCAGTTCTTC	CASSFSAGVEQFF